This T cell receptor beta chain stems from a study of T cell clones after liver transplantation. Background on the study: A pre-transplant mixed lymphocyte reaction with TCRbeta sequencing defined graft-donor-reactive clones followed in post-transplant blood. Until 12-24 months post-transplant, subjects got standard immunosuppression and no induction. Overall study findings and caveats: A larger donor-reactive than third-party decline suggested partial antigen-specific deletion.

V shed 10 bases and J shed 0 bases, with 12 bases lying between them. This CDR3 comprises 13 residues. Germline loops: CDR1 SNHLY, CDR2 FYNNEI. Sequencing was performed with immunoSEQ multiplex PCR; in TCRdb, only in-frame clones are kept and a portion is missing. The table includes over 70,000 clones, under 90% detected once. A note on this clone: No antigen is known for it.

The source material was CD4+ T cells from blood, sampled 12 months after liver transplant. The chain uses TRBV2 and TRBJ1-1, with D hard to call. The receptor was isolated from a human patient who received a liver transplant. Some T cells may possibly be graft donor cells. CDR3 sequence (DNA): TGTGCCAAGAATCAGGACCTGAACACTGAAGCTTTCTTT. It encodes CAKNQDLNTEAFF.